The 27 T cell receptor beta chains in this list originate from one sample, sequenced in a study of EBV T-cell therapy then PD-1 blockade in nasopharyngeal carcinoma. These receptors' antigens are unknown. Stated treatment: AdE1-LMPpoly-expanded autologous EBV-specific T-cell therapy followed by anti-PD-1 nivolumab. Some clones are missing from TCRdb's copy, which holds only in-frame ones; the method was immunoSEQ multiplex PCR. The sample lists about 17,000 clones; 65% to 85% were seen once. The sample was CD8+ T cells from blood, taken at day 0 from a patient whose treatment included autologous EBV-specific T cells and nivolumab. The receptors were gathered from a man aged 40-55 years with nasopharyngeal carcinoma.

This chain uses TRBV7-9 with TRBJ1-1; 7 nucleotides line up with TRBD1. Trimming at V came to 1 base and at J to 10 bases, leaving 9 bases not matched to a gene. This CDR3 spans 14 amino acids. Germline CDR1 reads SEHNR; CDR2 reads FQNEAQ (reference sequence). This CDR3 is CASSLGRQGRGAFF. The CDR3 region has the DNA TGTGCCAGCAGCTTAGGTAGACAGGGTCGGGGAGCTTTCTTT. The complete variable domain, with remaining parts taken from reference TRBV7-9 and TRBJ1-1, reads DTGVSQNPRHKITKRGQNVTFRCDPISEHNRLYWYRQTLGQGPEFLTYFQNEAQLEKSRLLSDRFSAERPKGSFSTLEIQRTEQGDSAMYLCASSLGRQGRGAFFGQGTRLTVV.

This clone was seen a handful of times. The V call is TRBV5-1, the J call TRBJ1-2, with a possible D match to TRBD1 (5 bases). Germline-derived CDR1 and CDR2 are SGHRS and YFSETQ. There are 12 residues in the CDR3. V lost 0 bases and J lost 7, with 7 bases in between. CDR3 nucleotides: TGCGCCAGCAGCTTGGCAGGGCCTGGCTACACCTTC. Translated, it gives CASSLAGPGYTF.

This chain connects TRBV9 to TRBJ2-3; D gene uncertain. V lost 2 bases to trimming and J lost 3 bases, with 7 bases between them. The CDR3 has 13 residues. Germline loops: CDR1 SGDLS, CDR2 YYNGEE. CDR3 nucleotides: TGTGCCAGCAGCGTTACTGGGACAGATACGCAGTATTTT. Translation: CASSVTGTDTQYF.

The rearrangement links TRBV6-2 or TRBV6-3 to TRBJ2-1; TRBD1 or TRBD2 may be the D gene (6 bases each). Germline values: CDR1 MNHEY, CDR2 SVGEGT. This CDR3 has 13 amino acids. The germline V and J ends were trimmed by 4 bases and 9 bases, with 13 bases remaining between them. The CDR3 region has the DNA TGTGCCAGCAGTTTAGCAGGGGAGGTTGAGCAGTTCTTC. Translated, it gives CASSLAGEVEQFF.

CDR3 residues: CAISESMNTEAFF. In DNA, the CDR3 is TGTGCCATCAGTGAGTCTATGAACACTGAAGCTTTCTTT. V and J are TRBV10-3 and TRBJ1-1, with D uncertain. This CDR3 is built from 13 residues. CDR1 ENHRY and CDR2 SYGVKD come from the germline V gene. Trimming cost V 0 bases and J 0 bases, with 2 bases left between them.

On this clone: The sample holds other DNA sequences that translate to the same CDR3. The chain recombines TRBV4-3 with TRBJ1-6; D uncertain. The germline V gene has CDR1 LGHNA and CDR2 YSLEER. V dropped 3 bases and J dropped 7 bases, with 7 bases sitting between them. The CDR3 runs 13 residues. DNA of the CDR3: TGCGCCAGCAGCCACTTGGGGAATTCACCCCTCCACTTT. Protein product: CASSHLGNSPLHF.

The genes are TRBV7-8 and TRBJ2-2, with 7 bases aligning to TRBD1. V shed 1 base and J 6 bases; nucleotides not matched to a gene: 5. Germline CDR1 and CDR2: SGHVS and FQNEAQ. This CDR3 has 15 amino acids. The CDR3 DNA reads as TGTGCCAGCAGCTTAGTAGGGGGCCTCGCCGGGGAGCTGTTTTTT. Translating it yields CASSLVGGLAGELFF.

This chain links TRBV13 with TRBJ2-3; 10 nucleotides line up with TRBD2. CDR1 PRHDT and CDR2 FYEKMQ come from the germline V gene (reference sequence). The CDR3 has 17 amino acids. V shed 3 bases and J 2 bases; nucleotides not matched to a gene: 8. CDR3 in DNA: TGTGCCAGCAGCTTCCGAGCGGGGGGGCGGGTCACAGATACGCAGTATTTT. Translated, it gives CASSFRAGGRVTDTQYF.

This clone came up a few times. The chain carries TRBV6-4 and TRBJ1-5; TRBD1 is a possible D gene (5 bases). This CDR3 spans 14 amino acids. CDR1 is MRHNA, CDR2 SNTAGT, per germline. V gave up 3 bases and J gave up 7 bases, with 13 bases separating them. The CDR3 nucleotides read TGTGCCAGCAGTGAGGACATCGGTGGGCAGCCCCAGCATTTT. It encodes CASSEDIGGQPQHF.

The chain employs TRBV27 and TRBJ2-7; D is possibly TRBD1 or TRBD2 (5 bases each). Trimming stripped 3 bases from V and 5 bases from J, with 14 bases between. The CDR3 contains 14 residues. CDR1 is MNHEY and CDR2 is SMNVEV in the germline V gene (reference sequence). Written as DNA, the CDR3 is TGTGCCAGCAGTTTCCGAGGGGATAGTGACGAGCAGTACTTC. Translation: CASSFRGDSDEQYF.

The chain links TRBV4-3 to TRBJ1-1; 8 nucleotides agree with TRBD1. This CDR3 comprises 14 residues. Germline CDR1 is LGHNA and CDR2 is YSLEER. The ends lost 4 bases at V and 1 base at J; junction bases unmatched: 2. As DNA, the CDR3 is TGCGCCAGCAGCCCGGACAGGGAGAACACTGAAGCTTTCTTT. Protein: CASSPDRENTEAFF.

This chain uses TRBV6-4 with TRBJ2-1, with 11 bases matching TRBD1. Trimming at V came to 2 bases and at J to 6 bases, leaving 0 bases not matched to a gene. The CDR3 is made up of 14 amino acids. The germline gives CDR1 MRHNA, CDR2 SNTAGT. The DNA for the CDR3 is TGTGCCAGCAGTGACGGGACAGGGGGCAATGAGCAGTTCTTC. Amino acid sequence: CASSDGTGGNEQFF.

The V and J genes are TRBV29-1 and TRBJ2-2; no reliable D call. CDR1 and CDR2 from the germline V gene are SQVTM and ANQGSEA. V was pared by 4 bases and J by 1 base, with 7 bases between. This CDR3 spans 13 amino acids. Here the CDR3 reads CSVGRQNTGELFF. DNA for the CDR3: TGCAGCGTTGGGCGTCAGAACACCGGGGAGCTGTTTTTT.

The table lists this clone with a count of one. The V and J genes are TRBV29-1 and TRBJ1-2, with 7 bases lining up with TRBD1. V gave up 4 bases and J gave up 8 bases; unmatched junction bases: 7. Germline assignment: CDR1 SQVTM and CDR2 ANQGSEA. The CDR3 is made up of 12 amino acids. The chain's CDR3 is CSVVEGARGYTF. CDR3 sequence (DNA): TGCAGCGTTGTGGAGGGGGCGAGGGGCTACACCTTC.

The CDR3 spells CASSDPMAGELFF. In nucleotides, the CDR3 is TGTGCCAGCAGCGACCCGATGGCCGGGGAGCTGTTTTTT. This chain connects TRBV9 to TRBJ2-2, with D hard to call. Trimming stripped 3 bases from V and 6 bases from J, with 9 bases between. CDR1 and CDR2 from the germline V gene are SGDLS and YYNGEE. The CDR3 contains 13 residues.

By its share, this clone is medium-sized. The CDR3 bases are TGTGCCAGCAGCCATCCTGTCCCACCGCGGGGTGAAAACAATGAGCAGTTCTTC. It is translated as CASSHPVPPRGENNEQFF. V usage is TRBV7-9 and J usage is TRBJ2-1, with D possibly being TRBD2 (6 bases). The CDR3 contains 18 residues. Germline assignment: CDR1 SEHNR and CDR2 FQNEAQ (reference sequence). V lost 5 bases and J lost 5, with 25 bases in between.

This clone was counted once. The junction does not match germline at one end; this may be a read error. This CDR3 reads CASSFRQGGIGVF. CDR3 in DNA: TGTGCCAGCAGCTTCCGGCAGGGGGGAATAGGTGTCTTC. The chain recombines TRBV7-8 with TRBJ2-1; TRBD1 might be the D (7 bases). In germline, CDR1 is SGHVS, CDR2 FQNEAQ. The CDR3 spans 13 residues.

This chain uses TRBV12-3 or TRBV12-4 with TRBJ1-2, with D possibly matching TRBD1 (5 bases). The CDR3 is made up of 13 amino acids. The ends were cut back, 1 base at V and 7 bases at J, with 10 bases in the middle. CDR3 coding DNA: TGTGCCAGCAGTTTAGGACTCGGGGGTGGCTACACCTTC. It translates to CASSLGLGGGYTF.

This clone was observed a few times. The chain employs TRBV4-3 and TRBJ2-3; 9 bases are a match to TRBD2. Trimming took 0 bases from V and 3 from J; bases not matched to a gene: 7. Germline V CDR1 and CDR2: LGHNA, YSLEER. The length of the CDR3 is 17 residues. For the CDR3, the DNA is TGCGCCAGCAGCCAAGATAAGGCGGGGGGGCCGACAGATACGCAGTATTTT. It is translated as CASSQDKAGGPTDTQYF.

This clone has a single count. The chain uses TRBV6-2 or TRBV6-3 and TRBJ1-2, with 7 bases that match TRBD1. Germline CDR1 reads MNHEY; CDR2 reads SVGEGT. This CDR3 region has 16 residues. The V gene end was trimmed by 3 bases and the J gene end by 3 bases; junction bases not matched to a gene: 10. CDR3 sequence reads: CASSYSPGGGYYGYTF. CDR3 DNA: TGTGCCAGCAGTTATTCCCCGGGAGGGGGCTACTATGGCTACACCTTC.

For the CDR3, the DNA is TGTGCCAGCTCACAGTTTACTAGCACAGATACGCAGTATTTT. This codes for CASSQFTSTDTQYF. The chain recombines TRBV18 with TRBJ2-3; D is undetermined. CDR1 and CDR2 from the germline V gene are KGHSH and LQKENI. Deletions cut 4 bases from V and 0 bases from J, with 8 bases between. CDR3 length equals 14 residues.

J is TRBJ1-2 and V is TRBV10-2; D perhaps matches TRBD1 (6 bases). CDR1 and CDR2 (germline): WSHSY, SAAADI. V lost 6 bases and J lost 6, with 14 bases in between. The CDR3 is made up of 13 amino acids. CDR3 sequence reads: CASRGTGLDGYTF. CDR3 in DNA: TGCGCCAGCAGGGGTACAGGGCTGGATGGCTACACCTTC.

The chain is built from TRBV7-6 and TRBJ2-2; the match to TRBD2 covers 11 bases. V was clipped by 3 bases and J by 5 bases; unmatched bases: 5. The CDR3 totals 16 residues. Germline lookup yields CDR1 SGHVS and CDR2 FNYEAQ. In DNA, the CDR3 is TGTGCCAGCAGCTTTCTAGCGGGGGGTGAGACCGGGGAGCTGTTTTTT. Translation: CASSFLAGGETGELFF.

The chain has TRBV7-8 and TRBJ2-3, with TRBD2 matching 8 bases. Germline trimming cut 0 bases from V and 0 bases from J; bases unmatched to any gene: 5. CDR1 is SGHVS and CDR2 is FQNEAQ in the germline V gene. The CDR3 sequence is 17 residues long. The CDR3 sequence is CASSLARGGGSTDTQYF. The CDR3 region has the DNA TGTGCCAGCAGCTTAGCTCGCGGCGGGGGGAGCACAGATACGCAGTATTTT.

CDR3 coding DNA: TGTGCCAGCAGCCAAGATAGGGCAGCCCAGGCGAGCTCCTATAATTCACCCCTCCACTTT. Translating gives CASSQDRAAQASSYNSPLHF. This chain connects TRBV3-1 (or the pseudogene TRBV3-2) to TRBJ1-6; D is unclear. CDR3 size: 20 residues. The germline V and J ends were trimmed by 0 bases and 0 bases, with 18 bases remaining between them. Germline V gives CDR1 LGHDT, CDR2 YNNKEL (reference sequence).

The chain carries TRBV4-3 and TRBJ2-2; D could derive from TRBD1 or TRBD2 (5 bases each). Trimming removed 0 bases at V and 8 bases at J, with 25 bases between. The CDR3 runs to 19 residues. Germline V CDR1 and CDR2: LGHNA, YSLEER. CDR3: CASSQDPQGVSHNMGELFF. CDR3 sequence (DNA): TGCGCCAGCAGCCAAGATCCCCAGGGAGTATCTCATAATATGGGGGAGCTGTTTTTT.

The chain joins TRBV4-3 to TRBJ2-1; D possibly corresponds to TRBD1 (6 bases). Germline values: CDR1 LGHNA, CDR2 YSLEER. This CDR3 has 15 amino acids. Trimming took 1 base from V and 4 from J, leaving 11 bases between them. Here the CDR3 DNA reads TGCGCCAGCAGCCAAGTGGCAGGGGAGTACAATGAGCAGTTCTTC. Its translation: CASSQVAGEYNEQFF.